The TCR beta chain described here comes from a study of blood T cell repertoires in COVID-19. Study background: The cDNA or gDNA used as material had been derived from T cells, B-cell-depleted T cells, or PBMCs.

V dropped 0 bases and J dropped 2 bases, with 15 bases sitting between them. Germline V gene data show CDR1 as LGHNA and CDR2 as YSLEER. The length of the CDR3 is 17 residues. How the authors handled the data: By means of reference gene primer amplification, nucleated cell counts were estimated. Assay used: immunoSEQ multiplex PCR; TCRdb lists only in-frame clones, some missing. V, J and clone size are those of that table, while D and trimming were read from the DNA. The table records tens of thousands of clones, just over 85% of them present only once. The sequence came from a human donor in a cohort sampled during active COVID-19. This chain connects TRBV4-3 to TRBJ2-3; a possible D gene is TRBD1 (6 bases). The sequenced material came from peripheral blood. The CDR3 here is CASSQDLGQGNTDTQYF. CDR3 nucleotides: TGCGCCAGCAGCCAAGATTTAGGGCAGGGGAACACAGATACGCAGTATTTT.